Listed below are T cell receptor beta chains from one sample, sequenced in a study of T cells after yellow fever vaccination. One entry per CDR3 protein, called by TCRdb with MiXCR from the 5' RACE reads. This sample has 200,000 to 300,000 distinct CDR3 sequences, with roughly 6.8% found just once. The material sequenced was CD4+ T cells sorted from PBMCs, taken on the day of the yellow fever booster vaccination. These receptors all come from a man between 25 and 39 years old who received the YFV17D yellow fever vaccine. The conserved cysteine and the conserved F or W are not part of the CDR3 here.

V gene,CDR3 protein
TRBV10-2,ASSESTLRRGHNEQF
TRBV14,ASSRTDSRHNEKLF
TRBV9,ASSVAHSVRKETQY
TRBV27,ASKLLGSRETQY
TRBV12-3/TRBV12-4,ASSFWGDLH
TRBV6-5,ASSYETSGGDTQY
TRBV12-3/TRBV12-4,ASTIGQGAYGYT
TRBV5-1,ASSPTGNYEQF
TRBV5-1,ASSFIGDTEAF
TRBV20-1,SASPSDTQY
TRBV6-5,ASSYARRGGHTIY
TRBV5-1,ASRPAGLAGDTPYNEQF
TRBV18,ASSPGTGSNEQF
TRBV29-1,SVGPETQY
TRBV4-3,ASSREWINYEQY
TRBV6-5,ASTPASGTQY
TRBV7-9,ASSSPTGAEETQY
TRBV29-1,SVEDSGYEQY
TRBV5-1,ASSLELAGKGNTQY